What follows are 2 T cell receptor beta chains derived from one specimen sequenced in a study of long-term antiretroviral therapy in people with HIV (dated by TCRdb to between 2021 and 2024). Sequencing of the TRB variable region was done with the immunoSEQ hsTCRB v3.0 assay at survey level resolution. Entries here come from immuneACCESS through TCRdb and include only in-frame sequences with V and J called. Some clones fail to appear in such tables; in the studies checked, an unresolved V gene covers under half of the shortfall, and the cause of the remainder is unknown. This sample holds 20,000 to 25,000 clones; almost 85% were observed only once. Around 5% of the sample lies in the top ten. Sequences were derived from unsorted PBMCs, sampled 0.3 years after starting antiretroviral therapy. The receptors originated from a middle-aged man with HIV.

V and J are TRBV7-9 and TRBJ1-3, with 9 bases fitting TRBD1. CDR3 length: 15 residues. The V gene end was trimmed by 5 bases and the J gene end by 3 bases; junction bases not matched to a gene: 5. Germline CDR1 SEHNR, CDR2 FQNEAQ (reference sequence). CDR3 in amino acids: CASSPPDRGGNTIYF. In DNA form, the CDR3 reads TGTGCCAGCAGCCCCCCGGACAGGGGTGGAAACACCATATATTTT.

The genes are TRBV27 and TRBJ1-1; 12 bases are shared with TRBD1. V shed 5 bases, J shed 6 bases, and the junction held 7 bases outside the gene matches. This CDR3 has 15 amino acids. CDR1 and CDR2 from the germline V gene are MNHEY and SMNVEV (reference sequence). This CDR3 is CASSGPGTGGAEAFF. DNA of the CDR3: TGTGCCAGCAGTGGCCCCGGGACAGGGGGCGCTGAAGCTTTCTTT.